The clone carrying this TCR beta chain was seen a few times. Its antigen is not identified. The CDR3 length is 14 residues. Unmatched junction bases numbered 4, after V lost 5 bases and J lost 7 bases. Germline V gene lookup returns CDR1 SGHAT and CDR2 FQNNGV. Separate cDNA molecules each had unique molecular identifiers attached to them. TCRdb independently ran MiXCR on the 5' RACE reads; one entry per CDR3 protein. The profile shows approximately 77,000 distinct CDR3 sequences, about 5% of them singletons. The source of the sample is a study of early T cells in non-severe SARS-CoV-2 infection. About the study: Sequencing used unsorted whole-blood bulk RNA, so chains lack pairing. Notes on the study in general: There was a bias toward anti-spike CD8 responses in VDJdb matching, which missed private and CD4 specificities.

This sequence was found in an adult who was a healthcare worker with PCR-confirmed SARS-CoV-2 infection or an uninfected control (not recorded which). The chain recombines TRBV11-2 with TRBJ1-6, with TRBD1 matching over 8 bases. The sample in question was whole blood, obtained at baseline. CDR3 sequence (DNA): TGTGCCAGCAGCACCGGACAGGGCAATTCACCCCTCCACTTT. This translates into CASSTGQGNSPLHF.